This TCR beta chain was sequenced during a study of cytomegalovirus exposure and HLA in healthy donors. Study as a whole: The same platform as the roughly 630 first-cohort repertoires was used for the roughly 130 validation repertoires, a later analysis reported.

The length of the CDR3 is 14 residues. Trimming at V came to 4 bases and at J to 8 bases, leaving 5 bases not matched to a gene. CDR1 and CDR2 (germline): MNHNY, SVGAGI (reference sequence). Study-wide findings and caveats: Overall, approximately 180 TCR beta chains were annotated as cytomegalovirus-associated. Reported performance of the classifier showed diagnosis of cytomegalovirus status with high specificity and sensitivity. Subsequent analysis of the roughly 120 validation repertoires found a tendency for first-cohort TCR clusters to co-occur.

About this clone: Its specificity is unknown.

Method: immunoSEQ multiplex PCR; TCRdb's copy keeps in-frame clones and lacks some. Of about 150,000 clones listed, around 88% are singletons. This TCR came from a man younger than 35 in good health and CMV-seropositive. This chain joins TRBV6-6 and TRBJ2-1; 10 nucleotides match TRBD2. Sample: PBMCs. CDR3 loop: CASSSSGSFDEQFF. The CDR3 region has the DNA TGTGCCAGCAGTTCTAGCGGGAGCTTCGATGAGCAGTTCTTC.